The 21 T cell receptor beta chains presented below share a single source sample, sequenced in a study of blood T cell repertoires in COVID-19. TCRdb's copy holds only in-frame clones and misses some; the assay was immunoSEQ multiplex PCR. The sample comprises 400,000 or so clones, approximately 91% of which are singletons, and roughly 1.4% rests with the top ten. The sample consisted of peripheral blood. Every receptor here comes from a woman in her thirties or forties with COVID-19, enrolled during active disease.

The rearrangement uses TRBV28 and TRBJ2-7; D perhaps matches TRBD1 (6 bases). This CDR3 contains 13 residues. V dropped 2 bases and J dropped 4 bases, with 9 bases sitting between them. Per the germline V gene, CDR1 is MDHEN and CDR2 is SYDVKM. This chain's CDR3 is CASSLRTAYEQYF. The CDR3 DNA reads as TGTGCCAGCAGTTTACGGACAGCTTACGAGCAGTACTTC.

The V gene is TRBV7-2, the J gene TRBJ1-2, with D perhaps TRBD1 (6 bases). This CDR3 spans 15 amino acids. V was trimmed by 5 bases and J by 5 bases, leaving 18 bases between them. Germline V gene data show CDR1 as SGHTA and CDR2 as FQGNSA. CDR3 sequence reads: CASSPVRTAGYGYTF. In DNA form, the CDR3 reads TGTGCCAGCAGCCCCGTCCGGACAGCGGGGTATGGCTACACCTTC.

The chain couples TRBV7-6 to TRBJ2-3, with 7 bases lining up with TRBD2. CDR1 is SGHVS, CDR2 FNYEAQ, per germline. This CDR3 is built from 15 residues. V lost 0 bases and J lost 6; bases outside the gene matches: 6. In DNA, the CDR3 is TGTGCCAGCAGCTTAGCGGGGGGGTTTGCGGATACGCAGTATTTT. It codes for CASSLAGGFADTQYF.

This clone was seen just once. CDR3 protein: CASSLIRAGDFHEQYF. The CDR3 DNA is TGTGCCAGCAGCTTGATTCGAGCGGGAGATTTCCACGAGCAGTACTTC. The chain employs TRBV5-5 and TRBJ2-7; 8 bases agree with TRBD2. Germline CDR1 reads SGHKS; CDR2 reads YYEKEE (reference sequence). This CDR3 is built from 16 residues. Trimming cost V 1 base and J 5 bases; bases outside gene matches: 11.

The chain recombines TRBV12-5 with TRBJ2-3; TRBD2 matches at 8 bases. V was pared by 7 bases and J by 5 bases, with 5 bases of the junction left unmatched. The CDR3 has 13 residues. CDR1 is LGHNT, CDR2 FRNRAP, per germline. Here the CDR3 reads CASALGGGDTQYF. CDR3 DNA sequence: TGTGCTAGTGCCCTCGGGGGGGGAGATACGCAGTATTTT.

V gene TRBV24-1 combines with J gene TRBJ2-1, with 7 positions matching TRBD2. This CDR3 is built from 15 residues. With 3 bases clipped from V and 3 bases from J, the junction kept 4 bases outside the gene matches. CDR1 is KGHDR and CDR2 is SFDVKD in the germline V gene. The CDR3 nucleotides read TGTGCCACCAGTGATCCGGCGGGAGACTACAATGAGCAGTTCTTC. Protein sequence: CATSDPAGDYNEQFF.

This chain connects TRBV7-8 to TRBJ2-2; TRBD1 matches at 9 bases. Germline assignment: CDR1 SGHVS and CDR2 FQNEAQ. The CDR3 covers 17 residues. V gave up 5 bases and J gave up 0 bases; unmatched junction bases: 7. The DNA for the CDR3 is TGTGCCAGCAGCCCCACAGGGGGCACTTCGAACACCGGGGAGCTGTTTTTT. Translated, it gives CASSPTGGTSNTGELFF.

The chain joins TRBV2 to TRBJ1-1; perhaps TRBD1 as D (6 bases). The CDR3 runs to 17 residues. From germline, CDR1 is SNHLY and CDR2 FYNNEI. The V end was cut by 6 bases, the J end by 2 bases, with 22 bases between. CDR3 in amino acids: CASSHKMDSGGNTEAFF. CDR3 coding DNA: TGTGCCAGCAGCCATAAGATGGACAGTGGAGGAAACACTGAAGCTTTCTTT. Filled out from reference TRBV2 and TRBJ1-1, the complete variable domain reads EPEVTQTPSHQVTQMGQEVILRCVPISNHLYFYWYRQILGQKVEFLVSFYNNEISEKSEIFDDQFSVERPDGSNFTLKIRSTKLEDSAMYFCASSHKMDSGGNTEAFFGQGTRLTVV.

J is TRBJ1-2 and V is TRBV7-3; TRBD1 agrees at 7 bases. The CDR3 sequence is 16 residues long. Trimming at V came to 5 bases and at J to 3 bases, leaving 12 bases not matched to a gene. Germline V gene lookup returns CDR1 SGHTA and CDR2 FQGTGA. CDR3 sequence reads: CASSPGLTGSYYGYTF. The DNA for the CDR3 is TGTGCCAGCAGCCCAGGACTGACAGGGTCATACTATGGCTACACCTTC.

This clone was seen just once. The chain couples TRBV9 to TRBJ1-3; 7 nucleotides line up with TRBD1. Per the germline V gene, CDR1 is SGDLS and CDR2 is YYNGEE. V shed 3 bases, J shed 2 bases, and the junction held 5 bases outside the gene matches. This CDR3 region has 15 residues. The CDR3 reads CASSGQGLAGNTIYF. The CDR3 DNA follows: TGTGCCAGCAGCGGACAGGGCCTGGCTGGAAACACCATATATTTT. The full variable domain, in which reference TRBV9 and TRBJ1-3 provide the parts outside the CDR3, is DSGVTQTPKHLITATGQRVTLRCSPRSGDLSVYWYQQSLDQGLQFLIQYYNGEERAKGNILERFSAQQFPDLHSELNLSSLELGDSALYFCASSGQGLAGNTIYFGEGSWLTVV.

V is TRBV6-2 or TRBV6-3 and J is TRBJ2-3, with a tentative D call TRBD2 (7 bases). The V end lost 5 bases, the J end lost 1 base, and 16 bases lay between the germline ends. In germline, CDR1 is MNHEY, CDR2 SVGEGT. This CDR3 is built from 16 residues. The CDR3 reads CASSAGRGGGTDTQYF. The CDR3 DNA follows: TGTGCCAGCAGTGCAGGGAGGGGGGGAGGCACAGATACGCAGTATTTT.

Only one count was recorded for this clone. This chain joins TRBV7-9 and TRBJ1-2; possible D gene TRBD1, 5 bases. The CDR3 runs to 12 residues. The germline V and J ends were trimmed by 5 bases and 4 bases, with 8 bases remaining between them. The germline gives CDR1 SEHNR, CDR2 FQNEAQ (reference sequence). CDR3 nucleotide sequence: TGTGCCAGCAGCGCTGACAGCTATGGCTACACCTTC. Its translation is CASSADSYGYTF.

The CDR3 spells CASSISGAGAEETQYF. CDR3 coding DNA: TGTGCCAGCAGTATCTCGGGAGCGGGAGCGGAAGAGACCCAGTACTTC. The chain recombines TRBV27 with TRBJ2-5, with TRBD2 matching over 8 bases. Germline CDR1 MNHEY, CDR2 SMNVEV (reference sequence). After removal of 5 bases from V and 3 bases from J, the junction contained 11 bases not matched to a gene. This CDR3 is 16 amino acids long.

Here the CDR3 reads CASGERTGTEPQHF. The DNA for the CDR3 is TGTGCCAGCGGGGAACGGACAGGGACAGAGCCCCAGCATTTT. The genes are TRBV2 and TRBJ1-5; 8 bases align to TRBD1. V gave up 8 bases and J gave up 8 bases; unmatched junction bases: 11. Per germline, CDR1 SNHLY and CDR2 FYNNEI. The CDR3 runs to 14 residues. The variable domain in full, with the rest retrieved from reference TRBV2 and TRBJ1-5, is EPEVTQTPSHQVTQMGQEVILRCVPISNHLYFYWYRQILGQKVEFLVSFYNNEISEKSEIFDDQFSVERPDGSNFTLKIRSTKLEDSAMYFCASGERTGTEPQHFGDGTRLSIL.

The chain recombines TRBV7-2 with TRBJ1-2; D is possibly TRBD1 (5 bases). CDR3 length: 13 amino acids. From germline, CDR1 is SGHTA and CDR2 FQGNSA. V lost 4 bases to trimming and J lost 2 bases, with 8 bases between them. The CDR3 loop reads CASSSGLNYGYTF. The CDR3 DNA follows: TGTGCCAGCAGCTCGGGACTAAACTATGGCTACACCTTC.

This chain links TRBV6-1 with TRBJ2-1; the match to TRBD2 covers 9 bases. The CDR3 has 14 residues. V lost 2 bases, J lost 14 bases, and 10 bases stayed unmatched. CDR1 and CDR2 (germline): MNHNS, SASEGT. The CDR3 region is CASSESVAGASKFF. CDR3 coding DNA: TGTGCCAGCAGTGAATCGGTAGCGGGAGCCAGTAAGTTCTTC.

The rearrangement links TRBV27 to TRBJ1-2; D ambiguous. V shed 1 base and J shed 4 bases, with 13 bases lying between them. Germline lookup yields CDR1 MNHEY and CDR2 SMNVEV (reference sequence). The CDR3 runs 15 residues. The CDR3 DNA follows: TGTGCCAGCAGTTTATTAGCGGGCGGCGGCTATGGCTACACCTTC. Protein sequence: CASSLLAGGGYGYTF.

CDR3 in DNA: TGTGCCTGGAGTGGTATTGGAGGAGCGGGGACCCAAGAGACCCAGTACTTC. Its protein product is CAWSGIGGAGTQETQYF. The V call is TRBV30, the J call TRBJ2-5, with 7 bases fitting TRBD2. The germline CDR1 and CDR2 sequences are GTSNPN and SVGIG (reference sequence). The CDR3 runs 17 residues. J lost 1 base, V lost 1 base, and 12 bases had no gene match. The full variable domain, with the rest looked up from reference TRBV30 and TRBJ2-5, is SQTIHQWPATLVQPVGSPLSLECTVEGTSNPNLYWYRQAAGRGLQLLFYSVGIGQISSEVPQNLSASRPQDRQFILSSKKLLLSDSGFYLCAWSGIGGAGTQETQYFGPGTRLLVL.

The chain combines TRBV5-1 with TRBJ2-5, with 10 bases that match TRBD1. CDR3 length: 13 residues. Germline lookup yields CDR1 SGHRS and CDR2 YFSETQ. With V trimmed by 4 bases and J by 10 bases, 7 bases remained unmatched. For the CDR3, the DNA is TGCGCCAGCAGCATCGGACAGGGGGGGAGCCAGTACTTC. The encoded protein is CASSIGQGGSQYF.

J is TRBJ2-2 and V is TRBV7-3, with 8 bases matching TRBD1. Losses at the gene ends were 5 bases for V and 6 bases for J; bases not matched to a gene: 5. The CDR3 has 14 amino acids. Per the germline V gene, CDR1 is SGHTA and CDR2 is FQGTGA. In nucleotides, the CDR3 is TGTGCCAGCAGCCTGACAGGGGAGGCCGGGGAGCTGTTTTTT. Translating gives CASSLTGEAGELFF.

The chain couples TRBV7-3 to TRBJ2-6; 8 bases agree with TRBD1. The germline gives CDR1 SGHTA, CDR2 FQGTGA. The CDR3 has 19 amino acids. With V trimmed by 3 bases and J by 0 bases, 10 bases remained unmatched. In DNA form, the CDR3 reads TGTGCCAGCAGCTTGGGGACAGGACCCCCCCTCTCTGGGGCCAACGTCCTGACTTTC. It codes for CASSLGTGPPLSGANVLTF.